Listed below are T cell receptor beta chains from one sample, sequenced in a study of cytomegalovirus exposure and HLA in healthy donors. Method: immunoSEQ multiplex PCR; TCRdb's copy keeps in-frame clones and lacks some. In total, the table holds under 65,000 clones. The sequenced material came from PBMCs. Source of these receptors: a woman aged 40 to 50 in good health and CMV-seronegative. The CDR3 runs from the conserved cysteine through the conserved F or W. Each record gives: V gene, J gene, D gene, CDR3 protein, CDR3 DNA. The D gene is left open where the match is weak.

V gene: TRBV7-2; J gene: TRBJ1-2; D gene: TRBD1; CDR3 protein: CASSLGTGTRDGYTF; CDR3 DNA: TGTGCCAGCAGCTTAGGGACAGGTACTAGGGATGGCTACACCTTC
V gene: TRBV6-1; J gene: TRBJ1-2; D gene: NA; CDR3 protein: CASTEWGTSYGYTF; CDR3 DNA: TGTGCCAGCACCGAATGGGGGACTTCTTATGGCTACACCTTC
V gene: TRBV4-2; J gene: TRBJ1-3; D gene: TRBD1; CDR3 protein: CASSQDFGTDTGNTIYF; CDR3 DNA: TGTGCCAGCAGCCAAGATTTTGGGACAGATACGGGAAACACCATATATTTT
V gene: TRBV6-1; J gene: TRBJ2-5; D gene: NA; CDR3 protein: CASRSFGEETQYF; CDR3 DNA: TGTGCCAGCCGCTCTTTCGGGGAGGAGACCCAGTACTTC
V gene: TRBV19; J gene: TRBJ1-2; D gene: TRBD1; CDR3 protein: CASSIVPRQGANYGYTF; CDR3 DNA: TGTGCCAGTAGTATAGTGCCGAGACAGGGGGCTAACTATGGCTACACCTTC
V gene: TRBV7-8; J gene: TRBJ2-2; D gene: TRBD2; CDR3 protein: CASSSAGLAAGELFF; CDR3 DNA: TGTGCCAGCAGCTCGGCGGGACTAGCGGCTGGGGAGCTGTTTTTT
V gene: TRBV5-1; J gene: TRBJ2-7; D gene: TRBD1; CDR3 protein: CASSRTGGADEQYF; CDR3 DNA: TGCGCCAGCAGCCGGACAGGGGGCGCGGACGAGCAGTACTTC
V gene: TRBV5-6; J gene: TRBJ1-5; D gene: NA; CDR3 protein: CASSSSTREGQPQHF; CDR3 DNA: TGTGCCAGCAGCTCCTCGACCCGGGAAGGGCAGCCCCAGCATTTT
V gene: TRBV6-5; J gene: TRBJ1-6; D gene: TRBD1; CDR3 protein: CASSPVGTENSPLHF; CDR3 DNA: TGTGCCAGCAGTCCTGTGGGGACAGAAAATTCACCCCTCCACTTT
V gene: TRBV6-1; J gene: TRBJ1-2; D gene: NA; CDR3 protein: CASSEGPGYGYTF; CDR3 DNA: TGTGCCAGCAGTGAAGGGCCAGGGTATGGCTACACCTTC
V gene: TRBV18; J gene: TRBJ2-3; D gene: NA; CDR3 protein: CASSPDGTSTDTQYF; CDR3 DNA: TGTGCCAGCTCGCCGGACGGGACTAGCACAGATACGCAGTATTTT
V gene: TRBV9; J gene: TRBJ2-7; D gene: NA; CDR3 protein: CASTARLRGGEQYF; CDR3 DNA: TGTGCCAGCACCGCCCGTCTAAGGGGCGGCGAGCAGTACTTC
V gene: TRBV7-7; J gene: TRBJ2-2; D gene: TRBD1; CDR3 protein: CASSLDFLGTGNTGELFF; CDR3 DNA: TGTGCCAGCAGCTTAGATTTTCTCGGGACAGGAAACACCGGGGAGCTGTTTTTT
V gene: TRBV5-4; J gene: TRBJ1-3; D gene: TRBD1; CDR3 protein: CASSSGTDRFSGNTIYF; CDR3 DNA: TGTGCCAGCAGCTCCGGGACAGACAGATTCTCTGGAAACACCATATATTTT
V gene: TRBV4-2; J gene: TRBJ2-7; D gene: TRBD2; CDR3 protein: CASSQDAGVGGGYEQYF; CDR3 DNA: TGTGCCAGCAGCCAAGATGCGGGCGTCGGCGGGGGCTACGAGCAGTACTTC
V gene: TRBV6-5; J gene: TRBJ1-2; D gene: NA; CDR3 protein: CASSSRGRVNYGYTF; CDR3 DNA: TGTGCCAGCAGTTCCCGAGGCAGGGTTAACTATGGCTACACCTTC
V gene: TRBV4-2; J gene: TRBJ1-5; D gene: TRBD1; CDR3 protein: CASSPMDRGLDNQPQHF; CDR3 DNA: TGTGCCAGCAGCCCTATGGACAGGGGCCTTGACAATCAGCCCCAGCATTTT
V gene: TRBV28; J gene: TRBJ2-5; D gene: NA; CDR3 protein: CASSSLKSYQETQYF; CDR3 DNA: TGTGCCAGCAGTTCACTAAAATCGTACCAAGAGACCCAGTACTTC
V gene: TRBV4-1; J gene: TRBJ1-2; D gene: TRBD1; CDR3 protein: CASSQALDRLDFINYGYTF; CDR3 DNA: TGCGCCAGCAGCCAAGCCCTGGACAGGCTCGATTTCATTAACTATGGCTACACCTTC
V gene: TRBV10-2; J gene: TRBJ2-2; D gene: NA; CDR3 protein: CASNLGQNTGELFF; CDR3 DNA: TGCGCCAGCAACCTCGGACAAAACACCGGGGAGCTGTTTTTT
V gene: TRBV4-3; J gene: TRBJ2-1; D gene: NA; CDR3 protein: CASSQDGPVPGEQFF; CDR3 DNA: TGCGCCAGCAGCCAAGATGGGCCGGTTCCTGGTGAGCAGTTCTTC
V gene: TRBV6-1; J gene: TRBJ1-2; D gene: TRBD1; CDR3 protein: CASSTGGDGYTF; CDR3 DNA: TGTGCCAGTTCCACAGGGGGCGATGGCTACACCTTC
V gene: TRBV18; J gene: TRBJ2-5; D gene: NA; CDR3 protein: CASSLGGGETQYF; CDR3 DNA: TGTGCCAGCTCACTGGGAGGAGGGGAGACCCAGTACTTC
V gene: TRBV7-2; J gene: TRBJ2-3; D gene: TRBD2; CDR3 protein: CASRGGMADTQYF; CDR3 DNA: TGTGCCAGCCGCGGGGGTATGGCAGATACGCAGTATTTT
V gene: TRBV5-6; J gene: TRBJ2-1; D gene: NA; CDR3 protein: CASSSRDSIYNEQFF; CDR3 DNA: TGTGCCAGCAGCAGCCGGGACTCTATATACAATGAGCAGTTCTTC
V gene: TRBV10-3; J gene: TRBJ1-2; D gene: TRBD1; CDR3 protein: CATGTGGDYGYTF; CDR3 DNA: TGTGCCACTGGGACAGGAGGGGACTATGGCTACACCTTC
V gene: TRBV28; J gene: TRBJ1-3; D gene: NA; CDR3 protein: CASSRGLRSGNTIYF; CDR3 DNA: TGTGCCAGCAGCCGGGGTCTCCGCTCTGGAAACACCATATATTTT
V gene: TRBV13; J gene: TRBJ2-7; D gene: TRBD2; CDR3 protein: CASSPGLADYEQYF; CDR3 DNA: TGTGCCAGCAGCCCCGGACTAGCGGACTACGAGCAGTACTTC
V gene: TRBV29-1; J gene: TRBJ1-5; D gene: TRBD1; CDR3 protein: CSVVPTGGEDQPQHF; CDR3 DNA: TGCAGCGTTGTCCCGACAGGGGGCGAAGATCAGCCCCAGCATTTT
V gene: TRBV30; J gene: TRBJ1-6; D gene: TRBD1; CDR3 protein: CAWSRDRVENSPLHF; CDR3 DNA: TGTGCCTGGAGTCGCGACAGGGTCGAGAATTCACCCCTCCACTTT
V gene: TRBV15; J gene: TRBJ2-7; D gene: TRBD2; CDR3 protein: CAISAGNAYEQYF; CDR3 DNA: TGTGCCATCTCAGCGGGAAACGCCTACGAGCAGTACTTC
V gene: TRBV23-1; J gene: TRBJ2-5; D gene: TRBD2; CDR3 protein: CASSQYAGGQETQYF; CDR3 DNA: TGCGCCAGCAGTCAATACGCGGGGGGGCAAGAGACCCAGTACTTC
V gene: TRBV18; J gene: TRBJ1-2; D gene: NA; CDR3 protein: CASSPLGPSYGYTF; CDR3 DNA: TGTGCCAGCTCACCACTGGGGCCCTCCTATGGCTACACCTTC
V gene: TRBV6-5; J gene: TRBJ1-2; D gene: NA; CDR3 protein: CASRREGHGVYGYTF; CDR3 DNA: TGTGCCAGCAGGCGGGAGGGCCACGGCGTGTATGGCTACACCTTC
V gene: TRBV18; J gene: TRBJ1-2; D gene: NA; CDR3 protein: CASSPPLGANYGYTF; CDR3 DNA: TGTGCCAGCTCACCACCGTTAGGGGCTAACTATGGCTACACCTTC
V gene: TRBV7-9; J gene: TRBJ1-2; D gene: NA; CDR3 protein: CASSLADVGGGGYTF; CDR3 DNA: TGTGCCAGCAGCTTAGCGGATGTGGGTGGAGGCGGCTACACCTTC
V gene: TRBV2; J gene: TRBJ2-7; D gene: NA; CDR3 protein: CASSEAEGEQYF; CDR3 DNA: TGTGCCAGCAGTGAAGCGGAGGGTGAGCAGTACTTC
V gene: TRBV7-2; J gene: TRBJ1-1; D gene: TRBD1; CDR3 protein: CASSQRQGVTEAFF; CDR3 DNA: TGTGCCAGCAGCCAACGACAGGGCGTGACTGAAGCTTTCTTT
V gene: TRBV11-3; J gene: TRBJ2-2; D gene: TRBD2; CDR3 protein: CASSLGTSGNTGELFF; CDR3 DNA: TGTGCCAGCAGCCTAGGGACTAGCGGGAACACCGGGGAGCTGTTTTTT
V gene: TRBV18; J gene: TRBJ2-7; D gene: TRBD2; CDR3 protein: CASSGEIAGDGEQYF; CDR3 DNA: TGTGCCAGCTCAGGGGAAATAGCGGGAGACGGGGAGCAGTACTTC
V gene: TRBV5-1; J gene: TRBJ1-3; D gene: NA; CDR3 protein: CASSLQGLSGNTIYF; CDR3 DNA: TGCGCCAGCAGCTTGCAGGGGCTCTCTGGAAACACCATATATTTT
V gene: TRBV2; J gene: TRBJ2-3; D gene: TRBD2; CDR3 protein: CASRPSGGTDTQYF; CDR3 DNA: TGTGCCAGCCGCCCTAGCGGGGGCACAGATACGCAGTATTTT
V gene: TRBV6-5; J gene: TRBJ2-5; D gene: NA; CDR3 protein: CASSYSWGEETQYF; CDR3 DNA: TGTGCCAGCAGTTACTCATGGGGGGAAGAGACCCAGTACTTC
V gene: TRBV27; J gene: TRBJ2-2; D gene: TRBD2; CDR3 protein: CASSLYGTRITGELFF; CDR3 DNA: TGTGCCAGCAGTTTATATGGGACTAGGATCACCGGGGAGCTGTTTTTT
V gene: TRBV10-3; J gene: TRBJ2-5; D gene: TRBD2; CDR3 protein: CAIGTEPSGRSRETQYF; CDR3 DNA: TGTGCCATTGGGACCGAACCTAGCGGGAGGTCACGGGAGACCCAGTACTTC